Listed here are 22 T cell receptor beta chains from one sample, sequenced in a study of blood T cells in healthy people across ages. Alongside a J-beta primer mix, a sample-barcoded 5' primer served in a second PCR lasting about 7 to 11 cycles. A single record per CDR3 protein comes from TCRdb applying MiXCR to the 5' RACE reads. The table shows about 1.8 million distinct CDR3 sequences, with about 49% occurring only once. The sequencing sample was made of blood. These receptors all stem from a middle-aged woman in good health.

The rearrangement links TRBV5-1 to TRBJ2-1; the D is unclear. The DNA end is more similar to TRBJ2-7, so the J call may be wrong. CDR3 size: 15 residues. Germline CDR1 is SGHRS and CDR2 is YFSETQ. In DNA, the CDR3 is TGCGCCAGCAGCTACGACCCAAACTCCTACAATGAGCAGTACTTC. Its translation is CASSYDPNSYNEQYF.

V gene TRBV5-6 combines with J gene TRBJ2-5; 7 bases line up with TRBD1. V dropped 4 bases and J dropped 4; count of bases not matched to a gene: 10. The CDR3 is made up of 15 amino acids. Germline assignment: CDR1 SGHDT and CDR2 YYEEEE. The CDR3: CASSDLTGMGETQYF. Here the CDR3 DNA reads TGTGCCAGCAGCGACCTGACAGGGATGGGAGAGACCCAGTACTTC.

Here the CDR3 reads CSAKTTGETQYF. CDR3 nucleotide sequence: TGCAGTGCCAAGACTACGGGGGAGACCCAGTACTTC. The chain uses TRBV20-1 and TRBJ2-7; tentative D call: TRBD2 (5 bases). The DNA end is a closer match to TRBJ2-5, so the J assignment may be wrong. The CDR3 runs 12 residues. The germline gives CDR1 DFQATT, CDR2 SNEGSKA (reference sequence).

This sequence joins TRBV5-5 and TRBJ1-2; D is perhaps TRBD1 (5 bases). Trimming removed 2 bases from V and 4 bases from J, with 18 bases in between. CDR3 length: 16 amino acids. Germline loops: CDR1 SGHKS, CDR2 YYEKEE (reference sequence). CDR3 sequence (DNA): TGTGCCAGCAGCTTTAACCGGGACGGATGGCCCTATGGCTACACCTTC. Translation gives CASSFNRDGWPYGYTF.

This chain joins TRBV27 and TRBJ2-5, with TRBD1 as a possible D gene (6 bases). The V end lost 6 bases, the J end lost 5 bases, and 16 bases lay between the germline ends. The germline CDR1 and CDR2 sequences are MNHEY and SMNVEV (reference sequence). CDR3 length: 14 residues. CDR3 sequence: CASRPGVTGETQYF. In DNA, the CDR3 is TGTGCCAGCAGGCCAGGGGTGACCGGGGAGACCCAGTACTTC.

The J gene is TRBJ2-7, the V gene TRBV7-9, with D perhaps TRBD1 (6 bases). Trimming took 1 base from V and 6 from J, leaving 10 bases between them. From germline, CDR1 is SEHNR and CDR2 FQNEAQ (reference sequence). The CDR3 loop spans 13 amino acids. CDR3 loop: CASSLGGQAEQYF. The CDR3 DNA sequence: TGTGCCAGCAGCTTAGGGGGGCAGGCCGAGCAGTACTTC.

This clonotype was picked up a small number of times. The chain joins TRBV29-1 to TRBJ2-5, with a possible D match to TRBD2 (6 bases). The J call is in doubt because the DNA end fits TRBJ2-7 better. The CDR3 is 14 amino acids. CDR1 is SQVTM and CDR2 is ANQGSEA in the germline V gene. The CDR3, as DNA: TGCAGCGTGGTTATGGTTAAAAGGGGACTCGAGCAGTACTTC. This encodes CSVVMVKRGLEQYF.

This chain connects TRBV20-1 to TRBJ2-1; weak D call: TRBD2 (7 bases). Germline CDR1 and CDR2: DFQATT and SNEGSKA (reference sequence). CDR3 size: 14 residues. The V and J ends lost 6 bases and 6 bases respectively, with 18 bases between them. This CDR3 is CSAFLTGGPNEQFF. The CDR3 region has the DNA TGCAGTGCCTTTCTGACGGGGGGCCCCAATGAGCAGTTCTTC.

This clonotype was seen a few times. This sequence joins TRBV24-1 and TRBJ2-7; TRBD1 matches 10 bases. CDR3 length: 16 amino acids. Germline V CDR1 and CDR2: KGHDR, SFDVKD. Losses at the gene ends were 1 base for V and 5 bases for J; bases not matched to a gene: 7. CDR3 sequence (DNA): TGTGCCACCAGTGATTTCCCGGGACAGGGGAGGAACGAGCAGTACTTC. Protein: CATSDFPGQGRNEQYF.

This clonotype has just a few counts. The chain carries TRBV29-1 and TRBJ1-1; D gene ambiguous. Trimming cost V 6 bases and J 0 bases, with 11 bases left between them. The CDR3 runs to 13 residues. CDR1 and CDR2 (germline): SQVTM, ANQGSEA. The chain's CDR3 is CSVGGVMNTEAFF. DNA for the CDR3: TGCAGCGTAGGCGGGGTTATGAACACTGAAGCTTTCTTT. Together with reference TRBV29-1 and TRBJ1-1, the CDR3 gives the full variable domain: SAVISQKPSRDICQRGTSLTIQCQVDSQVTMMFWYRQQPGQSLTLIATANQGSEATYESGFVIDKFPISRPNLTFSTLTVSNMSPEDSSIYLCSVGGVMNTEAFFGQGTRLTVV.

The rearrangement links TRBV20-1 to TRBJ2-7; TRBD2 aligns across 7 bases. CDR1 and CDR2 from the germline V gene are DFQATT and SNEGSKA (reference sequence). There are 17 residues in the CDR3. V dropped 0 bases and J dropped 3; count of bases not matched to a gene: 14. For the CDR3, the DNA is TGCAGTGCTAGAGAGGGCGCGGGGGTAATGGGGGACTACGAGCAGTACTTC. This gives the protein CSAREGAGVMGDYEQYF.

The table lists this clonotype with many counts. The chain is built from TRBV7-8 and TRBJ2-3; 7 nucleotides align to TRBD1. This CDR3 contains 14 residues. The junction had 7 bases not matched to a gene; V was cut back by 3 bases and J by 7 bases. The germline V gene has CDR1 SGHVS and CDR2 FQNEAQ. The CDR3, as DNA: TGTGCCAGCAGCTTGGGGACAGATGCCAATACGCAGTATTTT. This gives the protein CASSLGTDANTQYF.

This chain uses TRBV7-2 with TRBJ2-1; D ambiguous. The CDR3 extends over 11 amino acids. V dropped 3 bases and J dropped 9 bases, with 6 bases sitting between them. Germline CDR1 is SGHTA and CDR2 is FQGNSA. The CDR3 spells CASSFHREQFF. In nucleotides, the CDR3 is TGTGCCAGCAGCTTTCACCGTGAGCAGTTCTTC.

This clonotype was detected a few times. The chain recombines TRBV29-1 with TRBJ2-7; TRBD2 aligns across 7 bases. The assigned J gene may be wrong: the sequence end matches TRBJ2-5 better. Germline-derived CDR1 and CDR2 are SQVTM and ANQGSEA. This CDR3 comprises 12 residues. CDR3 nucleotides: TGCAGCATTCGGAGCGGCGGGGGGACCCAGTACTTC. It specifies CSIRSGGGTQYF.

The rearrangement joins TRBV7-2 to TRBJ2-7; no clear D gene. CDR1 is SGHTA and CDR2 is FQGNSA in the germline V gene. This CDR3 is 15 amino acids long. Trimming left V 1 base short and J 8 bases short, with 18 bases between. The CDR3 sequence: CASSLVSRLDNKQYF. The CDR3 coding sequence is TGTGCCAGCAGCTTAGTTAGTCGTCTCGACAATAAGCAGTACTTC. The whole variable domain, remainder taken from reference TRBV7-2 and TRBJ2-7, is GAGVSQSPSNKVTEKGKDVELRCDPISGHTALYWYRQSLGQGLEFLIYFQGNSAPDKSGLPSDRFSAERTGGSVSTLTIQRTQQEDSAVYLCASSLVSRLDNKQYFGPGTRLTVT.

V is TRBV28 and J is TRBJ2-3, with a weak D call TRBD2 (6 bases). The CDR3 is 14 residues long. Deletions cut 6 bases from V and 3 bases from J, with 13 bases between. Germline CDR1 MDHEN, CDR2 SYDVKM. The CDR3 here is CASSRIAVTDTQYF. In DNA, the CDR3 is TGTGCCAGCAGCCGGATAGCGGTTACAGATACGCAGTATTTT.

This clonotype was detected a few times. V usage is TRBV7-2 and J usage is TRBJ1-1; D not certain. The CDR3 extends over 14 amino acids. Germline CDR1 is SGHTA and CDR2 is FQGNSA. Between the trimmed V and J ends, which lost 5 bases and 0 bases, there was a span of 10 bases. The CDR3 loop is CASSRQSVNTEAFF. Written as DNA, the CDR3 is TGTGCCAGCAGCCGGCAGTCGGTGAACACTGAAGCTTTCTTT.

The table lists this clonotype with a few counts. The CDR3 loop is CASNGAGPYNEQFF. Written as DNA, the CDR3 is TGTGCCAGCAATGGGGCAGGGCCCTACAATGAGCAGTTCTTC. J is TRBJ2-1 and V is TRBV6-5; a possible D gene is TRBD1 (5 bases). The CDR3 extends over 14 amino acids. V gave up 7 bases and J gave up 2 bases, with 12 bases separating them. Germline lookup yields CDR1 MNHEY and CDR2 SVGAGI.

Details on this clonotype: An end of the junction differs from the germline gene, which may be a read error. The V gene is TRBV4-2, the J gene TRBJ1-2, with a tentative D call TRBD1 (5 bases). There are 15 residues in the CDR3. CDR1 and CDR2 from the germline V gene are LGHNA and YNFKEQ. For the CDR3, the DNA is TGTGCCAGCAGCCAAGAATCTGACAGCTTCTATGGCTACGCCTTC. It encodes CASSQESDSFYGYAF.

J is TRBJ1-5 and V is TRBV28, with D hard to call. V lost 5 bases and J 8 bases, leaving 10 bases between the germline ends. Germline-derived CDR1 and CDR2 are MDHEN and SYDVKM. The CDR3 length is 12 residues. For the CDR3, the DNA is TGTGCCAGCAGTCCCCTGGAAAAGCCCCAGCATTTT. This encodes CASSPLEKPQHF.

This clonotype was found a few times. The rearrangement uses TRBV7-2 and TRBJ2-1, with TRBD1 as a possible D gene (7 bases). The germline V and J ends were trimmed by 7 bases and 7 bases, with 17 bases remaining between them. The germline gives CDR1 SGHTA, CDR2 FQGNSA. The CDR3 loop spans 14 amino acids. CDR3 loop: CASTTQGDWNEQFF. DNA of the CDR3: TGTGCCAGCACCACCCAGGGGGACTGGAATGAGCAGTTCTTC.

The V call is TRBV6-2 or TRBV6-3, the J call TRBJ2-1, with a tentative D call TRBD1 (5 bases). V was clipped by 2 bases and J by 3 bases, with 14 bases between them. Germline V lookup: CDR1 MNHEY, CDR2 SVGEGT. This CDR3 contains 16 residues. This chain's CDR3 is CASSYGVWQGYNEQFF. CDR3 DNA sequence: TGTGCCAGCAGTTACGGCGTGTGGCAGGGCTACAATGAGCAGTTCTTC.